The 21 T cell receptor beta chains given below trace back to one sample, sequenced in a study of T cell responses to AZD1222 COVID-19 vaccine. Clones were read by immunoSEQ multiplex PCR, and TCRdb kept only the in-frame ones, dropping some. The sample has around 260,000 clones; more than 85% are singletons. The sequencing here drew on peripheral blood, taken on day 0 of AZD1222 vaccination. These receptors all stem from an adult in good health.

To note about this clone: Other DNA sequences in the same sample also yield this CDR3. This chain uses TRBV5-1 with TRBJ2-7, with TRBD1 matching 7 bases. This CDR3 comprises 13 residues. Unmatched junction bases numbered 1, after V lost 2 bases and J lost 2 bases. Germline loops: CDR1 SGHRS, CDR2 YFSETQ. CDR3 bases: TGCGCCAGCAGCTTAGACAGGGCCTACGAGCAGTACTTC. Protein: CASSLDRAYEQYF. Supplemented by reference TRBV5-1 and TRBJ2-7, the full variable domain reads KAGVTQTPRYLIKTRGQQVTLSCSPISGHRSVSWYQQTPGQGLQFLFEYFSETQRNKGNFPGRFSGRQFSNSRSEMNVSTLELGDSALYLCASSLDRAYEQYFGPGTRLTVT.

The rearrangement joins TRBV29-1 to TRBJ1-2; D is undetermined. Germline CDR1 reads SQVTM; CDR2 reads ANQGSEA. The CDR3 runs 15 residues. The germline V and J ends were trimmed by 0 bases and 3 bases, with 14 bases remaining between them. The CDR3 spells CSVEDMVGPYYGYTF. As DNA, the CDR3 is TGCAGCGTTGAAGATATGGTTGGACCATACTATGGCTACACCTTC.

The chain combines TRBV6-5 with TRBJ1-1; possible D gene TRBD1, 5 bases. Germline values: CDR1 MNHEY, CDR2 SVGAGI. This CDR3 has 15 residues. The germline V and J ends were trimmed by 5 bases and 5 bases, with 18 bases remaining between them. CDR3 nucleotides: TGTGCCAGCAGTCAGGGTATATTAGTAAGGACTGAAGCTTTCTTT. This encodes CASSQGILVRTEAFF.

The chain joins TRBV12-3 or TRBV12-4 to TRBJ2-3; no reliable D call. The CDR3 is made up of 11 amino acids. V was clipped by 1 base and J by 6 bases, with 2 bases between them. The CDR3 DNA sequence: TGTGCCAGCAGTTTAGGTGATACGCAGTATTTT. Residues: CASSLGDTQYF.

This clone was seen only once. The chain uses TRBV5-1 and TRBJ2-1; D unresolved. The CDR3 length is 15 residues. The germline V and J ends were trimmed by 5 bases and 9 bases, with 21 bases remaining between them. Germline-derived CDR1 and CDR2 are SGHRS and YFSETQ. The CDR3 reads CASRRVGEPNGEQFF. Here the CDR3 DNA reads TGCGCCAGCAGAAGAGTAGGTGAACCCAACGGTGAGCAGTTCTTC.

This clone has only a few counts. The DNA of the CDR3 is TGCGCCAGCAGCTCCTCTGGGTCCGGAAACACCATATATTTT. Amino acid sequence: CASSSSGSGNTIYF. The rearrangement uses TRBV5-1 and TRBJ1-3, with D unclear. Germline CDR1 and CDR2: SGHRS and YFSETQ. The CDR3 contains 14 residues. V was pared by 3 bases and J by 4 bases, with 11 bases between. The full variable domain, completed using reference TRBV5-1 and TRBJ1-3, is KAGVTQTPRYLIKTRGQQVTLSCSPISGHRSVSWYQQTPGQGLQFLFEYFSETQRNKGNFPGRFSGRQFSNSRSEMNVSTLELGDSALYLCASSSSGSGNTIYFGEGSWLTVV.

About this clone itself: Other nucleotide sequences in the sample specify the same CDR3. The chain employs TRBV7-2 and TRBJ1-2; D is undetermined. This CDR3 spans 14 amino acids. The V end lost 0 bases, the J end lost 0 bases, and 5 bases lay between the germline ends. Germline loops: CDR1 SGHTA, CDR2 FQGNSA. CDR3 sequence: CASSLASANYGYTF. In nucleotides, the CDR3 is TGTGCCAGCAGCTTAGCGTCAGCTAACTATGGCTACACCTTC.

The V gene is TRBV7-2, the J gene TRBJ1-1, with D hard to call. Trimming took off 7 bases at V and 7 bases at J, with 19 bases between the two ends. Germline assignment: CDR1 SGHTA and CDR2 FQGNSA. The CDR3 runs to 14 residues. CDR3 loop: CASTLAGWSGEAFF. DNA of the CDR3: TGTGCCAGCACCCTAGCCGGTTGGTCTGGTGAAGCTTTCTTT.

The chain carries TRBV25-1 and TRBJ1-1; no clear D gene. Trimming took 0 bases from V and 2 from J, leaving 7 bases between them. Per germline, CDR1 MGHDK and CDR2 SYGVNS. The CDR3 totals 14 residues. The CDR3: CASSEYRPNTEAFF. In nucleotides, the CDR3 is TGTGCCAGCAGTGAATATCGTCCCAACACTGAAGCTTTCTTT.

DNA for the CDR3: TGTGCCACCAGTGATCAATGGGACAGGGAATTGGGTGAGCAGTTCTTC. Translating gives CATSDQWDRELGEQFF. The chain combines TRBV24-1 with TRBJ2-1; TRBD1 aligns across 9 bases. The V gene end was trimmed by 3 bases and the J gene end by 9 bases; junction bases not matched to a gene: 11. Germline loops: CDR1 KGHDR, CDR2 SFDVKD. The CDR3 extends over 16 amino acids.

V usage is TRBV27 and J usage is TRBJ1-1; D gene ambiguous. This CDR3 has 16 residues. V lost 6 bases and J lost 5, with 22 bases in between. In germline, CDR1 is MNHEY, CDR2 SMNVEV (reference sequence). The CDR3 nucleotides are TGTGCCAGCAGCCCTAAACTTACTTCCCGAGGGACTGAAGCTTTCTTT. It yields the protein CASSPKLTSRGTEAFF.

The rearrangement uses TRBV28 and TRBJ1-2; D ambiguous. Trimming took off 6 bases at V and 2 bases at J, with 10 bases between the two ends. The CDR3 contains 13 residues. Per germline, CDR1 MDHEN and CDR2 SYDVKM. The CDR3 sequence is CASSLQENYGYTF. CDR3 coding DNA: TGTGCCAGCAGCTTACAAGAAAACTATGGCTACACCTTC.

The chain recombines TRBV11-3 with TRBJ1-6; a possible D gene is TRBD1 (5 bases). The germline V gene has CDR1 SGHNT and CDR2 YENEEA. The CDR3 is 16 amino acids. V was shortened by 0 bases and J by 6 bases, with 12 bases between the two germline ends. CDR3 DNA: TGTGCCAGCAGCTTAGAAGGGGTGACCATTAATTCACCCCTCCACTTT. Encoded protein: CASSLEGVTINSPLHF.

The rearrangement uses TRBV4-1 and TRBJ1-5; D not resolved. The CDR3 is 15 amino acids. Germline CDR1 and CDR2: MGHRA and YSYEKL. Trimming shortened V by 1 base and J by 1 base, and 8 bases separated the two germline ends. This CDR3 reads CASSQVADSNQPQHF. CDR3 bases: TGCGCCAGCAGCCAAGTCGCGGACAGCAATCAGCCCCAGCATTTT.

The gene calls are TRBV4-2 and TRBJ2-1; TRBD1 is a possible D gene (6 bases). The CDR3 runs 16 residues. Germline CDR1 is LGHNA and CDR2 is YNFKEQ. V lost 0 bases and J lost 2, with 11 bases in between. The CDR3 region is CASSQEFRGTYNEQFF. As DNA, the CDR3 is TGTGCCAGCAGCCAAGAGTTCAGGGGCACCTACAATGAGCAGTTCTTC.

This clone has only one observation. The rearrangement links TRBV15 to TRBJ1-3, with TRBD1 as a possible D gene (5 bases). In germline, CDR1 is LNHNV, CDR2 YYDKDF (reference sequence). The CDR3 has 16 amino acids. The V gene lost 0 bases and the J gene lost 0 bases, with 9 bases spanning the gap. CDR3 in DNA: TGTGCCACCAGCAGAGATCGGGGGAGCTCTGGAAACACCATATATTTT. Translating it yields CATSRDRGSSGNTIYF.

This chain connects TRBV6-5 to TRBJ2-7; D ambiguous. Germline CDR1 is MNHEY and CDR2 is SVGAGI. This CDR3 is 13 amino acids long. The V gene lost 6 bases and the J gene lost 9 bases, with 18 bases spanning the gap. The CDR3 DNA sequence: TGTGCCAGCAGCTCCAAGCCCCACCTGGGGCAGTACTTC. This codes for CASSSKPHLGQYF.

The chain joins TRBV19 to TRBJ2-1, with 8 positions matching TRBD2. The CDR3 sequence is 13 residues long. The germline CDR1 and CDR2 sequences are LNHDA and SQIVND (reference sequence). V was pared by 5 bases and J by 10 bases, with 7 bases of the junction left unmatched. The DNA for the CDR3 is TGTGCCAGTAGTTTTTATAGCGGGAAGGAGCAGTTCTTC. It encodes CASSFYSGKEQFF. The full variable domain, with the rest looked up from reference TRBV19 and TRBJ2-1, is DGGITQSPKYLFRKEGQNVTLSCEQNLNHDAMYWYRQDPGQGLRLIYYSQIVNDFQKGDIAEGYSVSREKKESFPLTVTSAQKNPTAFYLCASSFYSGKEQFFGPGTRLTVL.

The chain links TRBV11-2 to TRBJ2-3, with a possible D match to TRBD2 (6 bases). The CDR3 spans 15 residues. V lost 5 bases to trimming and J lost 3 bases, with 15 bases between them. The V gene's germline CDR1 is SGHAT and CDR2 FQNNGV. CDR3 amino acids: CASSAQGAGTDTQYF. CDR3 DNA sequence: TGTGCCAGCAGCGCCCAAGGCGCGGGAACAGATACGCAGTATTTT.

CDR3 coding DNA: TGTGCCATTAACGACCGGGACAGCGCCACTCACACCTTC. Its translation is CAINDRDSATHTF. V and J are TRBV19 and TRBJ1-2, with 7 positions matching TRBD1. Germline CDR1 reads LNHDA; CDR2 reads SQIVND (reference sequence). Trimming removed 10 bases from V and 12 bases from J; junction bases left unmatched: 17. The CDR3 spans 13 residues.

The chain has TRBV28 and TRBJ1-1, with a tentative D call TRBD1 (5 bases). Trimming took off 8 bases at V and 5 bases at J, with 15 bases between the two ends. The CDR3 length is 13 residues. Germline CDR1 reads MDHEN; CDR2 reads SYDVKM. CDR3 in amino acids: CASPRGPGTEAFF. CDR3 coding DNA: TGTGCCAGCCCAAGGGGCCCGGGGACTGAAGCTTTCTTT.